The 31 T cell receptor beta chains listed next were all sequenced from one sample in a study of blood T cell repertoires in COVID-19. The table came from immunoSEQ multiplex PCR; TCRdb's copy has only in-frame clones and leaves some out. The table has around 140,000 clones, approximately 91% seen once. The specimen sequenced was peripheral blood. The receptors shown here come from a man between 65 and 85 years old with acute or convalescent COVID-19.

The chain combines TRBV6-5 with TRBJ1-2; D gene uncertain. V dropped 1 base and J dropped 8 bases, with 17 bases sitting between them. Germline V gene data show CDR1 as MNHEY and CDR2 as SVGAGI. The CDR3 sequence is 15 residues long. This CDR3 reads CASSYLERRVEGYTF. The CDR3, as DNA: TGTGCCAGCAGTTACTTAGAACGGAGGGTGGAAGGCTACACCTTC.

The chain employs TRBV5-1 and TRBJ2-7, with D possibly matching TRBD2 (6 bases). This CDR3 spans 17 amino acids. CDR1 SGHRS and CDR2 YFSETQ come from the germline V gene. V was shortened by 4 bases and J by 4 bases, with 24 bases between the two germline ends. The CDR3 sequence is CASSPDGGGALPYEQYF. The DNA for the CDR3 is TGCGCCAGCAGCCCCGACGGAGGCGGGGCCTTACCTTACGAGCAGTACTTC.

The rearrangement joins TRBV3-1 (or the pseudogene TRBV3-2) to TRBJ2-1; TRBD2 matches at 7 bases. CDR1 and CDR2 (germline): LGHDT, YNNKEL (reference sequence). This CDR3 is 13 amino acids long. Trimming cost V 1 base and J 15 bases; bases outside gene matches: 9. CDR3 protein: CASSQGTSEGPFF. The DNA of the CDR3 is TGTGCCAGCAGCCAAGGGACTAGTGAGGGGCCGTTCTTC.

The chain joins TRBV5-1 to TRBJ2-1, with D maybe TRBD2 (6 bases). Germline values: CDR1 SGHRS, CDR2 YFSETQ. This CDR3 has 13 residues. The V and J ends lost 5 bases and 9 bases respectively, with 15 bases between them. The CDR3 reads CASSTPGLLEQFF. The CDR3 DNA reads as TGCGCCAGCAGTACCCCGGGACTCCTTGAGCAGTTCTTC.

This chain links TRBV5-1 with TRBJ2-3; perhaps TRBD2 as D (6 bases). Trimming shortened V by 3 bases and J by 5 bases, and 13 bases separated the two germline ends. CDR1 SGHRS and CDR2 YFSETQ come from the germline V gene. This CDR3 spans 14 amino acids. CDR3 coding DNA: TGCGCCAGCAGCTCGGGCCCGGGGGTAGATACGCAGTATTTT. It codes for CASSSGPGVDTQYF.

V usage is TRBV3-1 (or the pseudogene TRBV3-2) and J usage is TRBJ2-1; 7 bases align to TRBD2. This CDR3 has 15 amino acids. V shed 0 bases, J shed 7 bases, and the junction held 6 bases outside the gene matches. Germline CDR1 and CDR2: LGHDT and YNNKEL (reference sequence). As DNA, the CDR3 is TGTGCCAGCAGCCAAGATCGCGCGGGGGTAAATGAGCAGTTCTTC. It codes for CASSQDRAGVNEQFF.

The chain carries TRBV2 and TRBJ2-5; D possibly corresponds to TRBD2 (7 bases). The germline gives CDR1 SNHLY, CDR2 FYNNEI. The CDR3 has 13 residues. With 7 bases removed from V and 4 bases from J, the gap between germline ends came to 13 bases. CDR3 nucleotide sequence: TGTGCCAGCAAAGGGGGGGCTCGAGAGACCCAGTACTTC. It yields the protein CASKGGARETQYF.

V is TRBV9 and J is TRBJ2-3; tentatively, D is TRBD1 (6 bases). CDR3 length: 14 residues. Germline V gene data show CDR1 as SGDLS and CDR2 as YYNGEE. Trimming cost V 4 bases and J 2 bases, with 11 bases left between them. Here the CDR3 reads CASSIQGFTDTQYF. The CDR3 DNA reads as TGTGCCAGCAGCATACAGGGTTTCACAGATACGCAGTATTTT.

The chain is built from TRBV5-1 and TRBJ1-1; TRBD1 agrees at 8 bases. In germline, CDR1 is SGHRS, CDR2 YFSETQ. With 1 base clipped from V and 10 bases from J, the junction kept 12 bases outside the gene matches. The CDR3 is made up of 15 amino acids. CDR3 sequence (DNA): TGCGCCAGCAGCTTGTCGGACAGGGCCCCCTCTGGAGCTTTCTTT. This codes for CASSLSDRAPSGAFF.

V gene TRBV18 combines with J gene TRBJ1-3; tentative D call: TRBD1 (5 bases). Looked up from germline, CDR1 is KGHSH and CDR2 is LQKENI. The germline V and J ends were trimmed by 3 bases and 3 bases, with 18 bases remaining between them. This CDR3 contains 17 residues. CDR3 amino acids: CASSPLGRGGDGNTIYF. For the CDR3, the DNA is TGTGCCAGCTCACCCCTCGGGAGGGGTGGAGATGGAAACACCATATATTTT.

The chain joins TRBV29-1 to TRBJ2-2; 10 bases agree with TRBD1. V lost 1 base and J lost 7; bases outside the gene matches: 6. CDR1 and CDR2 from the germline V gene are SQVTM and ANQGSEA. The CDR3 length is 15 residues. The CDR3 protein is CSVEGRDRGYGELFF. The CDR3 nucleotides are TGCAGCGTTGAAGGGAGGGACAGGGGTTACGGGGAGCTGTTTTTT.

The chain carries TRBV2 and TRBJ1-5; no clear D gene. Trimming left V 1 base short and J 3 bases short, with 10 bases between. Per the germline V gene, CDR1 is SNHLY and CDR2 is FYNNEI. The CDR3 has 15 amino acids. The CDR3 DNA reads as TGTGCCAGCAGTGAAGGGGTCAGGTCCAATCAGCCCCAGCATTTT. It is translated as CASSEGVRSNQPQHF.

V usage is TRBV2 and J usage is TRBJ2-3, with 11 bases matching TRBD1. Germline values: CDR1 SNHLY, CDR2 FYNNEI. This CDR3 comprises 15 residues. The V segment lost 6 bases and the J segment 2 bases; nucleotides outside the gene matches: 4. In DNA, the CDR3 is TGTGCCAGCAGGGGACAGGGGGGTGACACAGATACGCAGTATTTT. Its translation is CASRGQGGDTDTQYF.

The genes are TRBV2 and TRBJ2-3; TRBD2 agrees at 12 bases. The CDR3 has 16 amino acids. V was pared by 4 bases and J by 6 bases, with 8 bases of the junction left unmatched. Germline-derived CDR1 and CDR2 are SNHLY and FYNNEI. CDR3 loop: CASSGPSGGAADTQYF. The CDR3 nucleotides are TGTGCCAGCAGTGGCCCTAGCGGGGGGGCTGCCGATACGCAGTATTTT.

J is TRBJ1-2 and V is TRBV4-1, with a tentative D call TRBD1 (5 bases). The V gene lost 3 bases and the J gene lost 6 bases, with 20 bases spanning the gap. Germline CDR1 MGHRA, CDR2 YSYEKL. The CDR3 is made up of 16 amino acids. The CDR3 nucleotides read TGCGCCAGCAGCCAGGTCAGGCGGGGCGCTGACGATGGCTACACCTTC. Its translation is CASSQVRRGADDGYTF.

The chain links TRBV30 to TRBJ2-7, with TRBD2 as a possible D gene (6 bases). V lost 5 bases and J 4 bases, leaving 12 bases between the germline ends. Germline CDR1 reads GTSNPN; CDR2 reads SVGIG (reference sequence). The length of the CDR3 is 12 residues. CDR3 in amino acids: CAWLKGRYEQYF. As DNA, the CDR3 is TGTGCCTGGCTCAAGGGGAGGTACGAGCAGTACTTC.

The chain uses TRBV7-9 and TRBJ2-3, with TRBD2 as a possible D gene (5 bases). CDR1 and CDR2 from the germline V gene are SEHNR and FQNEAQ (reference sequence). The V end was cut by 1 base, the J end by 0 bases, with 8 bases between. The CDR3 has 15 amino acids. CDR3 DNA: TGTGCCAGCAGCTTAGAAGGACTTAGCACAGATACGCAGTATTTT. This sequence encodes CASSLEGLSTDTQYF. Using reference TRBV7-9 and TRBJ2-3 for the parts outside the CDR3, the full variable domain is DTGVSQNPRHKITKRGQNVTFRCDPISEHNRLYWYRQTLGQGPEFLTYFQNEAQLEKSRLLSDRFSAERPKGSFSTLEIQRTEQGDSAMYLCASSLEGLSTDTQYFGPGTRLTVL.

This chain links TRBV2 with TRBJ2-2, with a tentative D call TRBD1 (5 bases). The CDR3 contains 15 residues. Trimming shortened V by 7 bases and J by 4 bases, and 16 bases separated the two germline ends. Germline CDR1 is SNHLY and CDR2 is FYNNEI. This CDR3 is CASTSEAGSTGELFF. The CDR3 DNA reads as TGTGCCAGCACCTCAGAGGCAGGGTCCACCGGGGAGCTGTTTTTT. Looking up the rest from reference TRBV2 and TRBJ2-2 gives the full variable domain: EPEVTQTPSHQVTQMGQEVILRCVPISNHLYFYWYRQILGQKVEFLVSFYNNEISEKSEIFDDQFSVERPDGSNFTLKIRSTKLEDSAMYFCASTSEAGSTGELFFGEGSRLTVL.

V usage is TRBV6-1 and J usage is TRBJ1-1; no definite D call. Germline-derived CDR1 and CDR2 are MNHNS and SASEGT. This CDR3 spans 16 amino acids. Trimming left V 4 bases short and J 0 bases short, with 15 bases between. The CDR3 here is CASSGGGVPMNTEAFF. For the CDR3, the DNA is TGTGCCAGCAGTGGAGGAGGTGTCCCAATGAACACTGAAGCTTTCTTT.

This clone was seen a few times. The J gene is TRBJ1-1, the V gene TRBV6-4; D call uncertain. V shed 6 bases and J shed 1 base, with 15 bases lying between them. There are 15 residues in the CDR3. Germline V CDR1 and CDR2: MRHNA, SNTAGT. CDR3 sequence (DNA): TGTGCCAGCAGAGGCGGTGGGAGTTGGAACACTGAAGCTTTCTTT. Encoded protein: CASRGGGSWNTEAFF.

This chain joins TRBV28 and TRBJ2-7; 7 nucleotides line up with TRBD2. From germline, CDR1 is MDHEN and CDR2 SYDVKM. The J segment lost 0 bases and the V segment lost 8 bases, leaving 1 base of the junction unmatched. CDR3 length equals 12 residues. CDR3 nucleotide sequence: TGTGCCAGCCGGACTAGCTCCTACGAGCAGTACTTC. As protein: CASRTSSYEQYF. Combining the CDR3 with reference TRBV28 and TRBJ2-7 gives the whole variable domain DVKVTQSSRYLVKRTGEKVFLECVQDMDHENMFWYRQDPGLGLRLIYFSYDVKMKEKGDIPEGYSVSREKKERFSLILESASTNQTSMYLCASRTSSYEQYFGPGTRLTVT.

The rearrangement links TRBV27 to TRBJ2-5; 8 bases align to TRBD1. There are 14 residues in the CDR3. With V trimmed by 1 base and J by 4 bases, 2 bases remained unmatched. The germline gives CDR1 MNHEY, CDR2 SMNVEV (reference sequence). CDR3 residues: CASSLYQGAETQYF. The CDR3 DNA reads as TGTGCCAGCAGTTTATATCAGGGGGCAGAGACCCAGTACTTC.

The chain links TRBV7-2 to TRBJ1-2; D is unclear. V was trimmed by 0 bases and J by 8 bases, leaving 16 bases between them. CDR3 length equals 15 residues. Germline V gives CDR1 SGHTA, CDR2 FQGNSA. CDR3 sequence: CASSLAVQIEEGYTF. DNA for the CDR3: TGTGCCAGCAGCTTAGCTGTCCAGATCGAAGAAGGCTACACCTTC.

The CDR3 loop is CASRDSLGAYEQYF. CDR3 DNA sequence: TGCGCCAGCAGGGACAGTCTAGGGGCCTACGAGCAGTACTTC. The chain carries TRBV10-2 and TRBJ2-7, with D tentatively TRBD1 (6 bases). Trimming took 6 bases from V and 2 from J, leaving 14 bases between them. This CDR3 is 14 amino acids long. Germline values: CDR1 WSHSY, CDR2 SAAADI.

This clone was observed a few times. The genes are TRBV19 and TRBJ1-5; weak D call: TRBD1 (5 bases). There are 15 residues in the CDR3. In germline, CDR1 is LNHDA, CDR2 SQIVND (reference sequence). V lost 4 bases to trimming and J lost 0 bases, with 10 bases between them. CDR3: CASSRRGVSNQPQHF. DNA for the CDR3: TGTGCCAGTAGTAGACGGGGGGTTAGCAATCAGCCCCAGCATTTT.

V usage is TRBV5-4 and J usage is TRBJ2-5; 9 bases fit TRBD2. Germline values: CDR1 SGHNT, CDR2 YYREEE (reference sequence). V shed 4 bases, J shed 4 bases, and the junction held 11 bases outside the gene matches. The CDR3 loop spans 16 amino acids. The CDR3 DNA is TGTGCCAGCAGCCCGACTAGCGGCGGGCCCGGAGAGACCCAGTACTTC. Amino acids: CASSPTSGGPGETQYF.

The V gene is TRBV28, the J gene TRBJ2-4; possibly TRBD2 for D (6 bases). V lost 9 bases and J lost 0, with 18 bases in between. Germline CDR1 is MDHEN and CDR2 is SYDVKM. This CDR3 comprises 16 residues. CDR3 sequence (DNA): TGTGCCAGTTCAGAGGATCCGGGACTAGCCAAAAACATTCAGTACTTC. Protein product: CASSEDPGLAKNIQYF.

CDR3 loop: CAWSNGNQPQHF. CDR3 nucleotide sequence: TGTGCCTGGAGCAACGGGAATCAGCCCCAGCATTTT. V usage is TRBV30 and J usage is TRBJ1-5; the D is unclear. This CDR3 region has 12 residues. Germline CDR1 is GTSNPN and CDR2 is SVGIG (reference sequence). V was trimmed by 3 bases and J by 4 bases, leaving 7 bases between them.

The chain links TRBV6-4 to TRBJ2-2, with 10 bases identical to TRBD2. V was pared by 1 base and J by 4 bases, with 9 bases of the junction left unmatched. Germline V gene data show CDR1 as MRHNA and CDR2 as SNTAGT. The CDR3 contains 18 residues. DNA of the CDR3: TGTGCCAGCAGTGACTACCCTAGCGGGAGTGGAGGCACCGGGGAGCTGTTTTTT. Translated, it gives CASSDYPSGSGGTGELFF.

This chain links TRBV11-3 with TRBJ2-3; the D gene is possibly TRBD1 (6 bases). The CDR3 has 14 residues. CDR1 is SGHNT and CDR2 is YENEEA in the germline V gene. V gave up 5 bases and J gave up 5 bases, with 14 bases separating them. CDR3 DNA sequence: TGTGCCAGCAGCCCTAACTACAGGGAAGATACGCAGTATTTT. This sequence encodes CASSPNYREDTQYF.

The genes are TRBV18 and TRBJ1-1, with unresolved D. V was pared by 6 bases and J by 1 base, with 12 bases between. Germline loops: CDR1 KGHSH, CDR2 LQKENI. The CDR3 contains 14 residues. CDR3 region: CASSQGTTNTEAFF. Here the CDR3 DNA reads TGTGCCAGCTCCCAAGGAACTACGAACACTGAAGCTTTCTTT.